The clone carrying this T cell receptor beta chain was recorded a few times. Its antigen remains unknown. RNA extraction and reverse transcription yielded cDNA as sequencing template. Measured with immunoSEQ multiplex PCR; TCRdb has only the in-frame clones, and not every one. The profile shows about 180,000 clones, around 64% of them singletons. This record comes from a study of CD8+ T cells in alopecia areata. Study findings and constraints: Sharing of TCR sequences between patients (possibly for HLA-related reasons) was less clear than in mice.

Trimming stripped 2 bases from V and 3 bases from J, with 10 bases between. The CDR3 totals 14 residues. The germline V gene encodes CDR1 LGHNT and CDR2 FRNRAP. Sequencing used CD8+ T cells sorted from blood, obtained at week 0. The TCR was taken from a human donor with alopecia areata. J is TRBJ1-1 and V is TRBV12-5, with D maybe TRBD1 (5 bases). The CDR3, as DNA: TGTGCTAGTGGTTTGCAGGGTGTGTACACTGAAGCTTTCTTT. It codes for CASGLQGVYTEAFF.